This T cell receptor (beta chain) was sequenced for a study of blood T cells in healthy people across ages (dated by TCRdb to the mid-2010s). Context from the whole study: In model experiments, roughly one uniquely barcoded TCR beta cDNA molecule per two T cells was captured by template switching. Using deep sequencing normalized with unique cDNA molecular identifiers, the study measured how TCR beta repertoire diversity changes with age. Donors were grouped into four age groups: young (average about 15 years), middle-aged (39), aged (62) and long-lived (about 90). To avoid experimental bias, donors of different ages were randomly spread across the sequencing lanes. Using the same blood draw, the study looked at two additional independent replicas of 1 million unique cDNA reads for two donors, one aged 18 to 30 and the other aged 80 or older.

Taken from cysteine to phenylalanine, the CDR3 has 13 residues. The sequence is cut down to CDR3 DNA, 39 bases in frame from base 1. V sheds 4 bases and J sheds 1 base, leaving 10 bases between their ends. For CDR1 and CDR2, the germline V gene (reference sequence) lists DFQATT and SNEGSKA. Donors were a few dozen systemically healthy Caucasian individuals from Russia aged roughly 6 to 90 years. Each donor gave approximately 9.3 milliliters of peripheral blood, collected into EDTA-treated Vacutainer tubes. Ficoll-Paque density-gradient centrifugation was used to isolate PBMCs, with at least 7 million per sample. Total RNA, at least 6 micrograms per sample, was extracted from PBMCs with Trizol reagent. The percentages of naive CD45RAhigh/CD27high T cells were determined by flow cytometry on a PBMC aliquot from every donor. The sample holds a few counts of this clonotype. Its antigen remains undetermined. Per-base qualities were not stored, and no clone one base away is much larger.

On the study overall, not on this receptor specifically: Because profiling used bulk unsorted PBMCs, naive and antigen-experienced compartments could not be compared conclusively. Observed TCR beta diversity per million T cells fell roughly linearly with age, and a significant reduction was already apparent by age roughly 41. Total diversity estimates from one million sequenced T cells were considered lower bounds and underestimates. Donor CMV infection status was unknown, potentially confounding age-related changes in expanded clonotypes. Compared with the aged group, the long-lived group had more naive CD4+ T cells, fewer expanded clones and increased TCR diversity, a pattern suggesting age selection. There was a strong correlation between observed TCR beta diversity and the percentage of naive T cells measured by flow cytometry.

The library was produced with 5' RACE. The run used an Illumina HiSeq 2500. A second roughly 6 to 11 cycle PCR used a sample-barcoded 5' primer and a J-beta primer mix. A unique molecular identifier was introduced onto each TCR beta cDNA molecule by a template-switch 5' adaptor carrying 12 random nucleotides. At least 2.5 million CDR3-containing paired-end reads were obtained from each sample. All of the RNA was converted into first-strand cDNA using the Mint cDNA synthesis kit, with a TRBC-specific oligonucleotide serving as the primer. Following uracil-DNA glycosylase treatment, all cDNA underwent a first 18-cycle PCR with the universal primers M1SS and BC2_uni_R. The original pipeline was this. For normalization, 1 million high-quality reads, each with a distinct molecular identifier, were randomly selected from each sample. Instead of being binned into consensus sequences, reads with shared molecular identifiers were discarded. CDR3 identification, clonotype clustering and error correction used MiTCR with a Q25 quality threshold and the strictest error-elimination algorithm. A nonparametric unseen species model with Euler transformation was used to estimate lower-bound total TCR beta diversity. TCRdb reprocessing: public reads trimmed at Q25 with fastp, clones called with MiXCR, in-frame beta chains kept. All rows with the same CDR3 protein become a single entry with the most common DNA and genes. The V and J calls and clone size are TCRdb's, not the authors'. Here the sample has fewer than 900,000 distinct CDR3 sequences; more than 40% occur a single time. The ten largest account for 20% to 25% of the sample.

The chain joins TRBV20-1 to TRBJ1-1; the D gene cannot be named for sure. Material for sequencing was blood. This clonotype was obtained from a woman aged 60-75 years in good health. The CDR3: CSAMGPSNTEAFF. The nucleotides read TGCAGTGCTATGGGTCCTTCGAACACTGAAGCTTTCTTT.